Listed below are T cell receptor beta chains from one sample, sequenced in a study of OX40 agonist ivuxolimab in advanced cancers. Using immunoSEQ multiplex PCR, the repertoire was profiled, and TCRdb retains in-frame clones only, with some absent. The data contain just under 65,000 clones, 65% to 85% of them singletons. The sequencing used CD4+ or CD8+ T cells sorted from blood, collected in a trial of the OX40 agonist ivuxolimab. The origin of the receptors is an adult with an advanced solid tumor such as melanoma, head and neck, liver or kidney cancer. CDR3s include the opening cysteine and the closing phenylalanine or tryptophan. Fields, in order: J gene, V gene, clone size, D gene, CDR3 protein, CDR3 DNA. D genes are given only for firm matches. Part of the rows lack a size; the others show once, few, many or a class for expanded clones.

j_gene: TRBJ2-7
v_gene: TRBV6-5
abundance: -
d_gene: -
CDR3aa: CASSPGGSESYEQYF
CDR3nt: TGTGCCAGCAGTCCGGGGGGCTCGGAGTCCTACGAGCAGTACTTC

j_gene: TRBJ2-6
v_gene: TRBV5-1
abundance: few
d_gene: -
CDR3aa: CASSANSGANVLTF
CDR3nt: TGCGCCAGCAGCGCAAACTCTGGGGCCAACGTCCTGACTTTC

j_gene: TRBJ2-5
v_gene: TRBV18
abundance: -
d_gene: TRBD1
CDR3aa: CASSPGYRGETQYF
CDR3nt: TGTGCCAGCTCACCAGGTTACAGGGGGGAGACCCAGTACTTC

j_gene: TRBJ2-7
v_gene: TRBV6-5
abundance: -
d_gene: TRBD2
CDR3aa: CASSYRAGEAYEQYF
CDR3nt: TGTGCCAGCAGTTACCGTGCGGGAGAGGCCTACGAGCAGTACTTC

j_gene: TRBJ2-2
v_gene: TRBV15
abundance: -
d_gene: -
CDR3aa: CATSSTGIGTGELFF
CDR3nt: TGTGCCACCAGCAGTACAGGCATAGGGACCGGGGAGCTGTTTTTT

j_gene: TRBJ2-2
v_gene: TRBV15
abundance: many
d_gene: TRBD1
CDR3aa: CATSRDKGTGKAGELFF
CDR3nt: TGTGCCACCAGCAGAGATAAAGGGACAGGGAAGGCCGGGGAGCTGTTTTTT

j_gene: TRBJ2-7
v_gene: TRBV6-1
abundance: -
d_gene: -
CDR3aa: CASSEFTFYEQYF
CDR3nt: TGTGCCAGCAGTGAATTCACATTCTACGAGCAGTACTTC

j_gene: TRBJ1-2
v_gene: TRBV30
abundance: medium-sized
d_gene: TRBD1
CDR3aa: CAWSRDRGNGYTF
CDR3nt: TGTGCCTGGAGTCGAGACAGGGGAAACGGCTACACCTTC

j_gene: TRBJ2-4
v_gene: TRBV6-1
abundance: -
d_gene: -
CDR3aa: CASSDLGEVDIQYF
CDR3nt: TGTGCCAGCAGTGATCTAGGAGAAGTTGACATTCAGTACTTC

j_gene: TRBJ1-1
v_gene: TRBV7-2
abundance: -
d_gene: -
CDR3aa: CASSFYRQGTEAFF
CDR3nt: TGTGCCAGCAGCTTTTATCGGCAGGGGACTGAAGCTTTCTTT

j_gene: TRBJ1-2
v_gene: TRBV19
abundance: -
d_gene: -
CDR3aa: CASSIKEESSYGYTF
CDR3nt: TGTGCCAGTAGTATAAAGGAGGAATCGAGCTATGGCTACACCTTC

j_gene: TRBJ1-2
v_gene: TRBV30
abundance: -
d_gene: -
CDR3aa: CAWSVLGAGLGYTF
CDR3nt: TGTGCCTGGAGTGTCCTAGGGGCGGGGCTCGGCTACACCTTC